A single sample is the source of the 23 T cell receptor beta chains below, sequenced in a study of regulatory T cells in long-lasting Graves disease. Time point in this sample: persistent/refractory GD, antithyroid drugs over 5 years with positive TRAb. Extracted RNA from PBMCs served as the source of the TCR library. Libraries of TCR beta came from iRepertoire HTBI primers plus Arm-PCR of CDR3 regions. TCRdb re-called the multiplex PCR reads with MiXCR, one entry per CDR3 protein. In the table there are 500,000 to 700,000 distinct CDR3 sequences, about 30% of which are singletons. Sample: peripheral blood mononuclear cells (PBMCs), taken when the disease was refractory, from a patient treated with antithyroid drugs. These receptors all stem from a female donor with Graves disease.

This clonotype showed up just a few times. The chain combines TRBV29-1 with TRBJ2-6; D is possibly TRBD2 (6 bases). The length of the CDR3 is 14 residues. Trimming cost V 2 bases and J 2 bases, with 7 bases left between them. The V gene's germline CDR1 is SQVTM and CDR2 ANQGSEA. This CDR3 is CSVEPGAGANVLTF. The DNA for the CDR3 is TGCAGCGTTGAACCGGGGGCTGGGGCCAACGTCCTGACTTTC.

DNA for the CDR3: TGTGCCAGCAGCTCTACAGGGATGACTGAAGCTTTCTTT. It specifies CASSSTGMTEAFF. The rearrangement joins TRBV5-6 to TRBJ1-1; weak D call: TRBD1 (6 bases). V shed 3 bases and J shed 5 bases, with 11 bases lying between them. CDR3 size: 13 residues. Germline V gene sequence: CDR1 SGHDT, CDR2 YYEEEE.

The CDR3 region is CAWRGVTGELFF. CDR3 bases: TGTGCCTGGAGGGGCGTCACCGGGGAGCTGTTTTTT. This chain joins TRBV30 and TRBJ2-2, with D unclear. Germline CDR1 reads GTSNPN; CDR2 reads SVGIG (reference sequence). The ends were cut back, 3 bases at V and 4 bases at J, with 6 bases in the middle. The CDR3 extends over 12 amino acids.

This clonotype was counted only a few times. J is TRBJ2-6 and V is TRBV3-1; D remains unclear. CDR1 is LGHDT and CDR2 is YNNKEL in the germline V gene (reference sequence). Trimming shortened V by 8 bases and J by 0 bases, and 8 bases separated the two germline ends. The CDR3 length is 14 residues. For the CDR3, the DNA is TGTGCCAGCCGGCCGGCCTCTGGGGCCAACGTCCTGACTTTC. Encoded protein: CASRPASGANVLTF.

This chain links TRBV20-1 with TRBJ1-2, with no clear D. CDR1 is DFQATT, CDR2 SNEGSKA, per germline (reference sequence). This CDR3 contains 14 residues. V lost 1 base and J lost 2, with 11 bases in between. CDR3: CSARALPGNYGYTF. In nucleotides, the CDR3 is TGCAGTGCTAGAGCCCTACCAGGAAACTATGGCTACACCTTC.

This clonotype was seen more than once but under ten times. J is TRBJ2-7 and V is TRBV20-1; 7 bases line up with TRBD1. Germline CDR1 reads DFQATT; CDR2 reads SNEGSKA (reference sequence). Unmatched junction bases numbered 11, after V lost 4 bases and J lost 5 bases. The CDR3 is 14 residues long. The CDR3 sequence is CSATRQGGSHEQYF. CDR3 nucleotides: TGCAGTGCTACACGACAGGGTGGAAGCCACGAGCAGTACTTC.

There are many counts of this clonotype. The J gene is TRBJ2-7, the V gene TRBV11-2, with D possibly being TRBD2 (6 bases). The V gene lost 2 bases and the J gene lost 7 bases, with 9 bases spanning the gap. Germline CDR1 reads SGHAT; CDR2 reads FQNNGV. CDR3 size: 12 residues. DNA of the CDR3: TGTGCCAGCAGCTTATCCGGGGGTGAGCAGTACTTC. Protein sequence: CASSLSGGEQYF.

This clonotype has only a few counts. The chain recombines TRBV7-9 with TRBJ1-1, with D unclear. There are 13 residues in the CDR3. Deletions cut 10 bases from V and 4 bases from J, with 16 bases between. Germline-derived CDR1 and CDR2 are SEHNR and FQNEAQ (reference sequence). CDR3 nucleotides: TGTGCCACCAGTCACGGCGGCAGCACTGAAGCTTTCTTT. Translation gives CATSHGGSTEAFF.

The J gene is TRBJ1-3, the V gene TRBV4-1; the D is unclear. The CDR3 is made up of 16 amino acids. Germline CDR1 is MGHRA and CDR2 is YSYEKL. V shed 0 bases and J shed 0 bases, with 9 bases lying between them. In DNA, the CDR3 is TGCGCCAGCAGCCAAGACAGGTTGAGCTCTGGAAACACCATATATTTT. Protein product: CASSQDRLSSGNTIYF.

The chain carries TRBV6-1 and TRBJ2-7; D perhaps matches TRBD1 (5 bases). The V gene lost 5 bases and the J gene lost 5 bases, with 25 bases spanning the gap. The CDR3 length is 17 residues. Germline assignment: CDR1 MNHNS and CDR2 SASEGT. The CDR3 protein is CASSNGSPRVPLHEQYF. As DNA, the CDR3 is TGTGCCAGCAGTAACGGGTCCCCCAGGGTACCCCTGCACGAGCAGTACTTC.

A few counts support this clonotype. The chain links TRBV7-9 to TRBJ2-5; no firm D call. CDR3 size: 13 residues. The ends were cut back, 5 bases at V and 3 bases at J, with 10 bases in the middle. Per germline, CDR1 SEHNR and CDR2 FQNEAQ (reference sequence). The CDR3 DNA reads as TGTGCCAGCAGCCCCCCGGAGAAAGAGACCCAGTACTTC. It is translated as CASSPPEKETQYF.

This chain joins TRBV29-1 and TRBJ1-2, with a weak D call TRBD1 (6 bases). CDR1 is SQVTM and CDR2 is ANQGSEA in the germline V gene. This CDR3 contains 13 residues. The V and J ends lost 0 bases and 7 bases respectively, with 12 bases between them. The CDR3: CSVEDRGAAGYTF. CDR3 coding DNA: TGCAGCGTTGAAGATCGGGGGGCGGCTGGCTACACCTTC.

This clonotype was detected ten times or more. The rearrangement joins TRBV2 to TRBJ1-5; the match to TRBD1 covers 11 bases. Per germline, CDR1 SNHLY and CDR2 FYNNEI. The ends lost 6 bases at V and 6 bases at J; junction bases unmatched: 4. The length of the CDR3 is 14 residues. CDR3 in DNA: TGTGCCAGCAGGGCGGACAGGGGGCGTCAGCCCCAGCATTTT. This codes for CASRADRGRQPQHF.

Ten or more counts support this clonotype. The CDR3 region is CASSLGLRNTEAFF. The CDR3 DNA is TGTGCCAGCAGTCTCGGACTGAGGAACACTGAAGCTTTCTTT. The genes are TRBV12-3 or TRBV12-4 and TRBJ1-1; D not certain. CDR3 size: 14 residues. The V gene lost 5 bases and the J gene lost 1 base, with 11 bases spanning the gap.

The V call is TRBV5-1, the J call TRBJ1-2; no firm D call. The germline gives CDR1 SGHRS, CDR2 YFSETQ. The CDR3 loop spans 13 amino acids. The V end lost 5 bases, the J end lost 8 bases, and 16 bases lay between the germline ends. CDR3 sequence reads: CASSLSQSVGYTF. The CDR3 region has the DNA TGCGCCAGCAGTTTGTCTCAGTCCGTCGGCTACACCTTC.

This clonotype has a handful of counts. CDR3 in amino acids: CASSAGTQGSEQYF. DNA for the CDR3: TGCGCCAGCAGCGCCGGGACTCAGGGCTCCGAGCAGTACTTC. The V gene is TRBV5-1, the J gene TRBJ2-7; possibly TRBD2 for D (6 bases). This CDR3 contains 14 residues. V was clipped by 4 bases and J by 6 bases, with 17 bases between them. Germline CDR1 SGHRS, CDR2 YFSETQ.

This clonotype has more than one count but fewer than ten. The rearrangement uses TRBV28 and TRBJ1-6; 8 positions match TRBD1. The CDR3 is 18 amino acids. The germline V gene has CDR1 MDHEN and CDR2 SYDVKM. V dropped 4 bases and J dropped 0; count of bases not matched to a gene: 8. CDR3 in amino acids: CASSYGGTGSSYNSPLHF. CDR3 nucleotide sequence: TGTGCCAGCAGTTATGGTGGGACAGGAAGCTCCTATAATTCACCCCTCCACTTT.

DNA of the CDR3: TGTGCCAGCAGTTTTTGGGGGGCAGACCAGCCCCAGCATTTT. It is translated as CASSFWGADQPQHF. This chain links TRBV12-3 or TRBV12-4 with TRBJ1-5; TRBD1 might be the D (6 bases). V was trimmed by 3 bases and J by 7 bases, leaving 13 bases between them. This CDR3 comprises 14 residues.

This clonotype has ten or more counts. The chain uses TRBV6-1 and TRBJ1-2, with a possible D match to TRBD1 (6 bases). CDR3 length: 14 amino acids. V was trimmed by 5 bases and J by 2 bases, leaving 12 bases between them. Germline loops: CDR1 MNHNS, CDR2 SASEGT. CDR3 DNA sequence: TGTGCCAGCAGTACTCCGGACAGAAACTATGGCTACACCTTC. This translates into CASSTPDRNYGYTF.

Comments on this clonotype: The junction departs from germline at one end; a sequencing error may be responsible. The CDR3 loop reads CSARDLRGRANTGEPFF. DNA for the CDR3: TGCAGTGCTAGAGATCTTCGCGGGAGGGCGAACACCGGGGAGCCGTTTTTT. V is TRBV20-1 and J is TRBJ2-2, with 9 nucleotides matching TRBD2. Germline V gene data show CDR1 as DFQATT and CDR2 as SNEGSKA (reference sequence). The CDR3 spans 17 residues.

The rearrangement uses TRBV7-3 and TRBJ1-1; D ambiguous. Germline V gene lookup returns CDR1 SGHTA and CDR2 FQGTGA. V was clipped by 1 base and J by 6 bases, with 15 bases between them. This CDR3 comprises 15 residues. The CDR3 sequence is CASSLNAGPVSEAFF. The CDR3 DNA reads as TGTGCCAGCAGCTTAAATGCAGGCCCTGTCTCTGAAGCTTTCTTT.

J is TRBJ1-5 and V is TRBV6-2 or TRBV6-3; no clear D. CDR1 MNHEY and CDR2 SVGEGT come from the germline V gene. The CDR3 extends over 15 amino acids. V lost 8 bases and J lost 4, with 18 bases in between. This CDR3 is CASSLIQDPNQPQHF. The CDR3 coding sequence is TGTGCCAGCTCATTAATCCAGGACCCAAATCAGCCCCAGCATTTT.

This clonotype was picked up many times. In DNA, the CDR3 is TGTGCCAGCAGTTTAAAAGCGACAGGGATCAAGGGCTACACCTTC. Protein product: CASSLKATGIKGYTF. This chain joins TRBV28 and TRBJ1-2; 7 bases match TRBD1. Germline trimming cut 2 bases from V and 8 bases from J; bases unmatched to any gene: 11. This CDR3 region has 15 residues. CDR1 is MDHEN, CDR2 SYDVKM, per germline.